This TCR beta chain was profiled in a study of Ad26.COV2.S vaccination and SARS-CoV-2 variants (dated by TCRdb to the early 2020s). Background for the entire study: Donors in the vaccine arm were drawn from COV1001, a phase I-IIa trial of Ad26.COV2.S in healthy adults that was multicentre, randomized, double-blind and placebo-controlled. Ad26.COV2.S was administered intramuscularly at 5 x 10^10 or 1 x 10^11 viral particles, either as a single shot or as two shots given 56 days apart. TCRbeta repertoire sequencing served as the tool for gauging how specific and how broad the SARS-CoV-2-reactive T cell receptors were following Ad26.COV2.S vaccination. The TCR-sequenced set comprised about 32 samples: around 20 Ad26.COV2.S vaccine recipients, 5 placebo recipients and 8 SARS-CoV-2 convalescent individuals. Trial participants were randomized into five groups of five, in which low-dose or high-dose Ad26.COV2.S was given once or twice, or placebo was given on both occasions. Blinding of investigators to trial group allocation was maintained during experiments and outcome assessment. Here is what the overall study found, with its caveats: Vaccine and placebo recipients had similar non-spike TCR breadth, a finding consistent with the vaccine containing only spike. Compared with placebo recipients, Ad26.COV2.S recipients showed higher spike-specific TCR breadth (P = 0.0014). According to the authors, total T cell responses may have been underestimated by the TCR breadth and depth analyses. The study lacked the statistical power to compare responses across vaccine doses or regimens. After vaccination, spike-specific CD8+ and CD4+ T cell responses were reported to show substantial breadth.

Trimming at the junction amounts to 0 bases on V and 7 bases on J, and the germline ends lie 13 bases apart. Reading from cysteine to phenylalanine, the CDR3 counts 15 amino acids. Solely the CDR3 DNA is kept, with 45 bases framed from the first base. For CDR1 and CDR2, the germline V gene (reference sequence) lists LNHDA and SQIVND. The treatment or condition label corresponds to: about 20 received Ad26.COV2.S at low or high dose, single or two shots; about 5 received placebo; per-sample allocation not given. Repertoires of vaccine and placebo recipients were sequenced from samples taken on day 63 after the first injection. Between 29 July and 7 August 2020, Cohort 1b enrolled around 24 adults aged 18-55 years at one site in Boston, USA. Ad26.COV2.S was a replication-incompetent adenovirus type 26 vector that expressed a prefusion-stabilized SARS-CoV-2 spike protein derived from the original Wuhan strain.

The immunoSEQ Assay was the method used to sequence TCRbeta CDR3 regions. After extraction, genomic DNA underwent amplification by bias-controlled multiplex PCR, followed by high-throughput sequencing. As for the authors' bioinformatics: Collapsing and filtering of sequences were performed to quantify the absolute abundance of each unique TCRbeta CDR3 region. T cell fraction was estimated by normalizing TCRbeta template counts to usable DNA, with usable DNA measured through amplification of reference genes found in all nucleated cells. Repertoire TCRs were annotated as SARS-CoV-2-specific by exact matching of V gene, CDR3 amino acid sequence and J gene to a known reactive TCR set. The reference SARS-CoV-2 TCR set was derived from MIRA and filtered for enrichment in COVID-19-positive ImmuneCODE repertoires, a step that removed public or cross-reactive TCRs. Using the MIRA antigens, annotated TCRs were further analysed by specific ORF or by position within an ORF. Depth was the summed frequency of annotated unique rearrangements, while breadth was defined as annotated unique rearrangements over total unique productive rearrangements. Group comparisons of TCR breadth used two-sided Wilcoxon rank-sum tests. The clones in this table, taken by TCRdb from immuneACCESS, are in-frame only. Not every clone is retained; where verified, under half of the shortfall comes from an unresolved V gene, and the cause of the rest is unknown. The V and J calls and the clone size are those of that table, but D and trimming were determined from the DNA. For this sample the table gives fewer than 900,000 clones, of which roughly nine tenths were detected only once. Of the sample, roughly 1.5% is held by the ten largest clones.

As regards this clone: It lacks a known antigen. No base quality values were provided; no much bigger clone lies one nucleotide off.

Source: peripheral blood, taken in a trial of Ad26.COV2.S vaccine versus placebo. The rearrangement joined TRBV19 to TRBJ1-5; TRBD1 might be the D gene, on 5 matching bases. This clonotype was sampled from a person between 18 and 59 years old who received the Ad26.COV2.S COVID-19 vaccine or a placebo. The CDR3 is CASSIEGTLGQPQHF. The DNA sequence follows: TGTGCCAGTAGTATAGAGGGGACCTTAGGGCAGCCCCAGCATTTT.